This T cell receptor beta chain was obtained from a study of cytomegalovirus exposure and HLA in healthy donors. General study points: The CMV antigen specificity of a few CMV-associated chains was confirmed through in vitro analysis. Rare TCR sequences predominated, though certain public TCRs were found in many donors. A list of approximately 160 TCR beta chains associated with cytomegalovirus was given. Cytomegalovirus status was reportedly diagnosed by the classifier with high specificity and sensitivity.

Only in-frame clones appear in the TCRdb table, and some are missing; sequencing was by immunoSEQ multiplex PCR. The sample shows 200,000 to 250,000 clones, approximately 87% of them seen only once. The CDR3 contains 15 residues. J lost 0 bases, V lost 4 bases, and 2 bases had no gene match. The germline V gene has CDR1 SNHLY and CDR2 FYNNEI. Notes on this clone: What it recognizes is unknown.

Material for sequencing was PBMCs. This receptor was identified in a woman aged 18-29 years in good health and CMV-seronegative. This chain joins TRBV2 and TRBJ1-5, with TRBD1 identical over 8 bases. DNA of the CDR3: TGTGCCAGCAGTGGGACAGGGATTAGCAATCAGCCCCAGCATTTT. This gives the protein CASSGTGISNQPQHF.